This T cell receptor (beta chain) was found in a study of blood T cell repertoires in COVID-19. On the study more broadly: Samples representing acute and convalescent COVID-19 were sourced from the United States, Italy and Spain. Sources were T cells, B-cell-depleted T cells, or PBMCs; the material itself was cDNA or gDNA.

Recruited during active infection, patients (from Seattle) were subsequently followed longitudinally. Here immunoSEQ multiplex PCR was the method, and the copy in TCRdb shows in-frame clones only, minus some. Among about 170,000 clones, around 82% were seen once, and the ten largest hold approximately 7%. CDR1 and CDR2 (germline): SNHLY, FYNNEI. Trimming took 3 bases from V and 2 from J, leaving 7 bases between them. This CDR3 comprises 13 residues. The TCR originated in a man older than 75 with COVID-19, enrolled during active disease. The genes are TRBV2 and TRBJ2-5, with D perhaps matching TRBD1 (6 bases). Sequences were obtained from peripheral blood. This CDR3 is CASSEDRQETQYF. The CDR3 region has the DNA TGTGCCAGCAGTGAGGACAGACAAGAGACCCAGTACTTC.